Included here is one T cell receptor beta chain sequence, with context. The study drew participants aged about 18 to 89 years from approximately 25 US areas. Grouping used clinical history reported by participants in a survey and questionnaire. Here immunoSEQ multiplex PCR was the method, and the copy in TCRdb shows in-frame clones only, minus some. The table shows some 180,000 clones, with around 83% occurring only once. The sample is drawn from a study of blood T cell repertoires in COVID-19. Trimming left V 3 bases short and J 7 bases short, with 10 bases between. This CDR3 has 13 amino acids. Germline CDR1 is SGHTA and CDR2 is FQGNSA.

The sequenced material came from PBMCs or T cells enriched from blood (not recorded which). The V call is TRBV7-2, the J call TRBJ2-1; no reliable D call. The receptor was isolated from a man between 35 and 55 years old who had recovered from COVID-19. DNA of the CDR3: TGTGCCAGCAGCTTCACCCCGGAGAATGAGCAGTTCTTC. Translated: CASSFTPENEQFF. Full variable domain (rest looked up from reference TRBV7-2 and TRBJ2-1): GAGVSQSPSNKVTEKGKDVELRCDPISGHTALYWYRQSLGQGLEFLIYFQGNSAPDKSGLPSDRFSAERTGGSVSTLTIQRTQQEDSAVYLCASSFTPENEQFFGPGTRLTVL.